The clone carrying this TCR beta chain was observed once. Primers for the PCR totalled 60 Vbeta and 13 Jbeta. The repertoire was sequenced with immunoSEQ multiplex PCR; TCRdb's copy has only in-frame clones and lacks some. Altogether around 190,000 clones are present, more than 70% being singletons, with the ten largest covering 1.1%. The CDR3 runs to 15 residues. Germline CDR1 is SGDLS and CDR2 is YYNGEE. Trimming removed 3 bases from V and 7 bases from J; junction bases left unmatched: 1. These data originate in a study of cytomegalovirus exposure and HLA in healthy donors. While unrecorded immune exposures were likely, the donors were nominally healthy when sampled.

The sequence came from a woman between 40 and 55 years old in good health and CMV-seronegative. The specimen sequenced was PBMCs. V and J are TRBV9 and TRBJ2-1, with 16 nucleotides matching TRBD2. Here the CDR3 DNA reads TGTGCCAGCAGCGGGGGACTAGCGGGAGGGAATGAGCAGTTCTTC. Protein sequence: CASSGGLAGGNEQFF.